The T cell receptor beta chain under discussion was sequenced for a study of CD8+CD57+ T cells in acquired aplastic anemia. General study findings and limits: Patients and controls shared just under 30 CD8+ CDR3 sequences.

Genomic DNA, serving as template, underwent TCR beta VDJ and CDR3 profiling. Each CDR3 protein gets one entry after TCRdb re-called the reads with MiXCR. The sample shows approximately 200,000 distinct CDR3 sequences, less than 70% of them seen only once. The CDR3 is 17 amino acids. Trimming cost V 5 bases and J 0 bases; bases outside gene matches: 12. Germline CDR1 SEHNR, CDR2 FQNEAQ (reference sequence). This clonotype was counted ten times or more. Antigen unknown. The clonotype comes from a human donor in good health, serving as a control. Sequenced sample: sorted CD4+, CD8+, or CD8+CD57+ T cells (not recorded which) from PBMCs. The J gene is TRBJ1-2, the V gene TRBV7-9; 7 bases are a match to TRBD1. CDR3 DNA sequence: TGTGCCAGCAGCCCAGCAGGGGGTCCCTTAGCTAACTATGGCTACACCTTC. Translating it yields CASSPAGGPLANYGYTF.